The 5 T cell receptor beta chains below all came from one sample that was sequenced in a study of T cells in tumors after PD-1 blockade. Sequencing used immunoSEQ multiplex PCR; TCRdb keeps in-frame clones, though not all of them. The sample comprises 45,000 to 60,000 clones, 75% to 85% of which are singletons, and around 15% rests with the top ten. Here the sequenced sample was PBMCs, taken before anti-PD-1 treatment. These receptors were taken from a human donor with basal cell carcinoma.

This chain uses TRBV6-5 with TRBJ2-3; D is unclear. Germline V gene data show CDR1 as MNHEY and CDR2 as SVGAGI. Trimming pared 6 bases from V and 2 bases from J, leaving 9 bases between. CDR3 length: 13 amino acids. The CDR3 DNA sequence: TGTGCCAGCAGCCGCCATTCCACAGATACGCAGTATTTT. Residues: CASSRHSTDTQYF.

By proportion, this clone is medium-sized. The chain is built from TRBV9 and TRBJ2-3, with 12 bases matching TRBD2. The CDR3 runs to 16 residues. Trimming removed 3 bases from V and 3 bases from J; junction bases left unmatched: 5. Germline V gene data show CDR1 as SGDLS and CDR2 as YYNGEE. The CDR3 nucleotides are TGTGCCAGCAGCGCACTGACTAGCGGGGGTACAGATACGCAGTATTTT. As protein: CASSALTSGGTDTQYF.

This sequence joins TRBV4-2 and TRBJ1-4; tentatively, D is TRBD1 (5 bases). V was clipped by 0 bases and J by 4 bases, with 12 bases between them. The germline CDR1 and CDR2 sequences are LGHNA and YNFKEQ. CDR3 length: 16 amino acids. The CDR3 DNA is TGTGCCAGCAGCCAAGAAGGTGGGGGTGGTAATGAAAAACTGTTTTTT. This translates into CASSQEGGGGNEKLFF.

V usage is TRBV2 and J usage is TRBJ2-2; maybe TRBD1 (6 bases). The germline gives CDR1 SNHLY, CDR2 FYNNEI. The CDR3 covers 13 residues. With 7 bases removed from V and 1 base from J, the gap between germline ends came to 7 bases. CDR3 residues: CASKGQNTGELFF. The CDR3 DNA reads TGTGCCAGCAAGGGACAGAACACCGGGGAGCTGTTTTTT.

V is TRBV7-3 and J is TRBJ2-4; tentatively, D is TRBD1 or TRBD2 (5 bases each). The germline V and J ends were trimmed by 5 bases and 0 bases, with 11 bases remaining between them. The CDR3 has 15 residues. The germline V gene encodes CDR1 SGHTA and CDR2 FQGTGA. Written as DNA, the CDR3 is TGTGCCAGCAGCCTAATGGGGGAAGCCAAAAACATTCAGTACTTC. This encodes CASSLMGEAKNIQYF.